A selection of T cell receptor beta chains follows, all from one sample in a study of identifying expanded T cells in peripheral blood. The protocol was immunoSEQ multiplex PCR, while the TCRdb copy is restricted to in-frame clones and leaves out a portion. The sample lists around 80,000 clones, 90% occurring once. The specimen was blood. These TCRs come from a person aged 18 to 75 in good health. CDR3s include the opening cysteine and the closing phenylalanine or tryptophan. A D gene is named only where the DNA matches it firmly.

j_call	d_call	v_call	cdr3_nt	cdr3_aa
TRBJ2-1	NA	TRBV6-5	TGTGCCAGCAAGGGAGGGGGACCATACAATGAGCAGTTCTTC	CASKGGGPYNEQFF
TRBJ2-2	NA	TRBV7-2	TGTGCCAGCAGCTTAGCGGACCCGGGACACTACTTAACGAACACCGGGGAGCTGTTTTTT	CASSLADPGHYLTNTGELFF
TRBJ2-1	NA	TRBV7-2	TGTGCCAGCGGGGCCCCTGGCGGGATCTACAATGAGCAGTTCTTC	CASGAPGGIYNEQFF
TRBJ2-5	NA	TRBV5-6	TGTGCCAGCAGGTTACTAGCATTTGGGGAGACCCAGTACTTC	CASRLLAFGETQYF
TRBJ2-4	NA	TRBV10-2	TGCGCCAGCAGTGAGGAATCCTACGGGGTTCAGTACTTC	CASSEESYGVQYF
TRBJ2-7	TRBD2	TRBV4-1	TGCGCCAGCAGCCACCCTGGGACTAGCGGGAGCTACGAGCAGTACTTC	CASSHPGTSGSYEQYF
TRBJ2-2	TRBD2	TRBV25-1	TGTGCCAGCAGAGGACTAGCGGCGAACACCGGGGAGCTGTTTTTT	CASRGLAANTGELFF
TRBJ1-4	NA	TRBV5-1	TGCGCCAGCAGCCTGCTAGGGTACCCTGAAAAACTGTTTTTT	CASSLLGYPEKLFF
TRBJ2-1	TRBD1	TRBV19	TGTGCCAGTAGTAAAGGGGGCACCTTCAATGAGCAGTTCTTC	CASSKGGTFNEQFF
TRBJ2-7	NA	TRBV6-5	TGTGCCAGCAGTTCAGGTAGCAAATACGAGCAGTACTTC	CASSSGSKYEQYF
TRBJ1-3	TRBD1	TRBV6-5	TGTGCCAGCAGGCGACCCGGGACAGCTGGAAACACCATATATTTT	CASRRPGTAGNTIYF
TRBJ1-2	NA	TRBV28	TGTGCCACCCGAGGGGTCGGGGGCGCTATCTATCGCTACACCTTC	CATRGVGGAIYRYTF
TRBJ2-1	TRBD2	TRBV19	TGTGCCAGTAGTGCTCTAGCGGCCCTCTCCTACAATGAGCAGTTCTTC	CASSALAALSYNEQFF
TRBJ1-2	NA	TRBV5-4	TGTGCCAGCAGCTCCATGGGGGCGGACTATGGCTACACCTTC	CASSSMGADYGYTF
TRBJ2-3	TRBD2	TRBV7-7	TGTGCTAGCACCCCCATAGGGACTACCACAGATACGCAGTATTTT	CASTPIGTTTDTQYF
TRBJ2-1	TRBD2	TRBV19	TGTGCCAGTAGGGGACTAGCGGGTCCCGGTGGGGCTTTCAATGAGCAGTTCTTC	CASRGLAGPGGAFNEQFF
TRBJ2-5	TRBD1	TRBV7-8	TGTGCCAGCAGCCCTGACAGGGGGCAAGAGACCCAGTACTTC	CASSPDRGQETQYF
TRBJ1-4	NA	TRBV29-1	TGCAGCGCCGGGGGAGGTGAAAAACTGTTTTTT	CSAGGGEKLFF
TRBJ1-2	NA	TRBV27	TGTGCCAGCAGTTTAGGGCAGGGGATGTCTGGCTACACCTTC	CASSLGQGMSGYTF
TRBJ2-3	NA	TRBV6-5	TGTGCCAGCAGTTCACAGGGTTTTCGCACAGATACGCAGTATTTT	CASSSQGFRTDTQYF
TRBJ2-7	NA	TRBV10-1	TGCGCCAGCAGTGAGTTCTGGGGTGAAGGGGCCTACGAGCAGTACTTC	CASSEFWGEGAYEQYF
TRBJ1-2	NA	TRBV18	TGTGCCAGCTCACCACCGGAACGAGAATGGGGTTATGGCTACACCTTC	CASSPPEREWGYGYTF
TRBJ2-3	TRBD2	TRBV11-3	TGTGCCAGCAGCGGGGGGATAGCGGGAAGCACAGATACGCAGTATTTT	CASSGGIAGSTDTQYF
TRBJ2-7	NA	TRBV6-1	TGTGCCAGCAGTGGGATAGGCGGACTTGGCGACGAGCAGTACTTC	CASSGIGGLGDEQYF
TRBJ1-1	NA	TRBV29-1	TGCAGCGTTAAACAGGGTTTGAACACTGAAGCTTTCTTT	CSVKQGLNTEAFF
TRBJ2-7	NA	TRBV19	TGTGCCAGTAGTTCGCGACACGGAGGCTACGAGCAGTACTTC	CASSSRHGGYEQYF
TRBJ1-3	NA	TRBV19	TGTGCCAGTAGTAGTGGACGGAGCTCTGGAAACACCATATATTTT	CASSSGRSSGNTIYF